This is a list of T cell receptor beta chains from one sample in a study of T cell changes during pregnancy in multiple sclerosis. Repertoires were generated with immunoSEQ multiplex PCR, while TCRdb's copy carries only in-frame clones and drops some. The table includes 60,000 or so clones, 90% to 95% detected once. Sequenced here: peripheral blood, sampled before pregnancy. The origin of the receptors is a female donor with multiple sclerosis, enrolled in a pregnancy study. The CDR3 runs from the conserved cysteine through the conserved F or W. A D gene is named only where the DNA matches it firmly. Only part of the rows carry a size: once, few, many, or a class if the clone is expanded.

CDR3 length: 18; J gene: TRBJ1-6; clone size: -; V gene: TRBV10-1; D gene: -; CDR3 DNA: TGCGCCAGCAGTGTGCGCACCGCGCTAGCCCACTATAATTCACCCCTCCACTTT; CDR3 protein: CASSVRTALAHYNSPLHF
CDR3 length: 12; J gene: TRBJ1-2; clone size: -; V gene: TRBV2; D gene: -; CDR3 DNA: TGTGCCAGCAGTGTTATCGACTATGGCTACACCTTC; CDR3 protein: CASSVIDYGYTF
CDR3 length: 15; J gene: TRBJ2-7; clone size: -; V gene: TRBV5-4; D gene: -; CDR3 DNA: TGTGCCAGCAGCCTGAGGGCCGGGCTAAGGGACGAGCAGTACTTC; CDR3 protein: CASSLRAGLRDEQYF
CDR3 length: 14; J gene: TRBJ2-7; clone size: few; V gene: TRBV9; D gene: TRBD1; CDR3 DNA: TGTGCCAGCAGCGTTCAGGACAGGGGGGACGAGCAGTACTTC; CDR3 protein: CASSVQDRGDEQYF
CDR3 length: 14; J gene: TRBJ1-1; clone size: -; V gene: TRBV27; D gene: TRBD1; CDR3 DNA: TGTGCCAGCAGTTCCAGGACAGGGGTAACTGAAGCTTTCTTT; CDR3 protein: CASSSRTGVTEAFF
CDR3 length: 12; J gene: TRBJ2-1; clone size: -; V gene: TRBV7-3; D gene: -; CDR3 DNA: TGTGCCAGCAGCTCCCTCCGAGGTGAGCAGTTCTTC; CDR3 protein: CASSSLRGEQFF
CDR3 length: 17; J gene: TRBJ1-6; clone size: -; V gene: TRBV30; D gene: -; CDR3 DNA: TGTGCCTGGAGTGTACAGCGGGGGGCGGCCTATAATTCACCCCTCCACTTT; CDR3 protein: CAWSVQRGAAYNSPLHF
CDR3 length: 16; J gene: TRBJ2-3; clone size: -; V gene: TRBV12-5; D gene: TRBD2; CDR3 DNA: TGTGCTAGTGGTTTGACGGCCGGGGGGGGCACAGATACGCAGTATTTT; CDR3 protein: CASGLTAGGGTDTQYF
CDR3 length: 16; J gene: TRBJ1-1; clone size: -; V gene: TRBV19; D gene: -; CDR3 DNA: TGTGCCAGTAGTATGACAGTGCCTCCGCTGAACACTGAAGCTTTCTTT; CDR3 protein: CASSMTVPPLNTEAFF
CDR3 length: 14; J gene: TRBJ2-3; clone size: -; V gene: TRBV6-6; D gene: TRBD1; CDR3 DNA: TGTGCCAGCAGTATGACAGGGAGCACAGATACGCAGTATTTT; CDR3 protein: CASSMTGSTDTQYF
CDR3 length: 18; J gene: TRBJ2-6; clone size: once; V gene: TRBV12-1; D gene: -; CDR3 DNA: TGTGCCAGCAGCCTGGGCTTGATAGGACAAAGTCGGGCCAACGTCCTGACTTTC; CDR3 protein: CASSLGLIGQSRANVLTF
CDR3 length: 14; J gene: TRBJ2-1; clone size: -; V gene: TRBV7-2; D gene: TRBD2; CDR3 DNA: TGTGCCAGCAGCTTAGGCGGGGGGGCTTATGAGCAGTTCTTC; CDR3 protein: CASSLGGGAYEQFF
CDR3 length: 12; J gene: TRBJ1-4; clone size: -; V gene: TRBV4-3; D gene: -; CDR3 DNA: TGCGCCAGCAGCCCATCAGGGACTCGTCTGTTTTTT; CDR3 protein: CASSPSGTRLFF
CDR3 length: 13; J gene: TRBJ2-3; clone size: once; V gene: TRBV7-3; D gene: -; CDR3 DNA: TGTGCCAGCAGCTTAAGCGCTTTAGATACGCAGTATTTT; CDR3 protein: CASSLSALDTQYF
CDR3 length: 12; J gene: TRBJ2-1; clone size: -; V gene: TRBV29-1; D gene: -; CDR3 DNA: TGCAGCGTTAATGAGGGATCCGGTGAGCAGTTCTTC; CDR3 protein: CSVNEGSGEQFF
CDR3 length: 15; J gene: TRBJ2-5; clone size: once; V gene: TRBV9; D gene: TRBD2; CDR3 DNA: TGTGCCAGCAGCCTGTCCCTAGCGGGGCCTGGGGCCCAGTACTTC; CDR3 protein: CASSLSLAGPGAQYF
CDR3 length: 15; J gene: TRBJ1-5; clone size: -; V gene: TRBV2; D gene: -; CDR3 DNA: TGTGCCAGCAGTGAGAACAGCTTGGGCAATCAGCCCCAGCATTTT; CDR3 protein: CASSENSLGNQPQHF
CDR3 length: 15; J gene: TRBJ1-1; clone size: -; V gene: TRBV19; D gene: -; CDR3 DNA: TGTGCCAGTAGTAGGGGACAACTTATGAACACTGAAGCTTTCTTT; CDR3 protein: CASSRGQLMNTEAFF
CDR3 length: 14; J gene: TRBJ1-2; clone size: -; V gene: TRBV29-1; D gene: TRBD1; CDR3 DNA: TGCAGCGTTGAAAGGGGGCGACAGGTGGGCGGCTACACCTTC; CDR3 protein: CSVERGRQVGGYTF
CDR3 length: 13; J gene: TRBJ1-1; clone size: -; V gene: TRBV11-3; D gene: -; CDR3 DNA: TGTGCCAGCAGCCGGGGGGGGGTTACTGAAGCTTTCTTT; CDR3 protein: CASSRGGVTEAFF
CDR3 length: 15; J gene: TRBJ2-1; clone size: -; V gene: TRBV6-4; D gene: TRBD2; CDR3 DNA: TGTGCCAGCAGCCTGGGGGCTAGCGGGGGAGATGAGCAGTTCTTC; CDR3 protein: CASSLGASGGDEQFF
CDR3 length: 15; J gene: TRBJ2-7; clone size: -; V gene: TRBV27; D gene: TRBD1; CDR3 DNA: TGTGCCAGCAGCCGCGGGACAGGGCCTGCCTACGAGCAGTACTTC; CDR3 protein: CASSRGTGPAYEQYF
CDR3 length: 13; J gene: TRBJ1-1; clone size: -; V gene: TRBV27; D gene: -; CDR3 DNA: TGTGCCAGTACTAACCTGATGAACACTGAAGCTTTCTTT; CDR3 protein: CASTNLMNTEAFF
CDR3 length: 15; J gene: TRBJ1-2; clone size: -; V gene: TRBV4-2; D gene: -; CDR3 DNA: TGTGCCAGCAGCCCCGATACTACAGGGAGGGACGGCTACACCTTC; CDR3 protein: CASSPDTTGRDGYTF
CDR3 length: 17; J gene: TRBJ2-5; clone size: -; V gene: TRBV7-2; D gene: TRBD2; CDR3 DNA: TGTGCCAGCAGCTTTCAGGCCCGACTAGCGGGCCAAGAGACCCAGTACTTC; CDR3 protein: CASSFQARLAGQETQYF
CDR3 length: 12; J gene: TRBJ1-2; clone size: -; V gene: TRBV5-6; D gene: -; CDR3 DNA: TGTGCCAGCAGCTTGGCCGCGGCCCGCTACACCTTC; CDR3 protein: CASSLAAARYTF
CDR3 length: 15; J gene: TRBJ2-7; clone size: -; V gene: TRBV19; D gene: TRBD1; CDR3 DNA: TGTGCCAGTAGTGCCTCCGGGACAGGGGAGTTCGAGCAGTACTTC; CDR3 protein: CASSASGTGEFEQYF
CDR3 length: 14; J gene: TRBJ2-2; clone size: -; V gene: TRBV27; D gene: -; CDR3 DNA: TGTGCCAGCAGCCCATTTACCAGAACCGGGGAGCTGTTTTTT; CDR3 protein: CASSPFTRTGELFF
CDR3 length: 16; J gene: TRBJ1-4; clone size: -; V gene: TRBV10-3; D gene: TRBD1; CDR3 DNA: TGTGCCATCAGTGAGGGGACAGGGGCAACTAATGAAAAACTGTTTTTT; CDR3 protein: CAISEGTGATNEKLFF
CDR3 length: 15; J gene: TRBJ1-2; clone size: -; V gene: TRBV29-1; D gene: -; CDR3 DNA: TGCAGCGTCCAAGAAGGAGGTCGGGGTGGCTATGGCTACACCTTC; CDR3 protein: CSVQEGGRGGYGYTF
CDR3 length: 14; J gene: TRBJ1-5; clone size: few; V gene: TRBV19; D gene: -; CDR3 DNA: TGTGCCAGTAGTCTCTCCGAGGGATATCAGCCCCAGCATTTT; CDR3 protein: CASSLSEGYQPQHF